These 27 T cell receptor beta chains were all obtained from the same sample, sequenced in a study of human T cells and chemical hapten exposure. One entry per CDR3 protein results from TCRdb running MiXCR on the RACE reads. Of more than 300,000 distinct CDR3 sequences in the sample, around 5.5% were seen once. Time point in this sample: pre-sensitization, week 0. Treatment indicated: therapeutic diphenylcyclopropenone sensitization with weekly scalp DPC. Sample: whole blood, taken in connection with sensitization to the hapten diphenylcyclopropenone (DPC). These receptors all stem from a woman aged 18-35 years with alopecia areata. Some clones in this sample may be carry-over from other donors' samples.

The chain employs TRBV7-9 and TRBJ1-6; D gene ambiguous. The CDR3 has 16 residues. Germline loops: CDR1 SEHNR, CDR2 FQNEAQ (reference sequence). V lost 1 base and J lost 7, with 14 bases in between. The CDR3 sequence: CASSLVLTAPNSPLHF. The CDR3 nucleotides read TGTGCCAGCAGCTTAGTCCTAACAGCACCAAATTCACCCCTCCACTTT.

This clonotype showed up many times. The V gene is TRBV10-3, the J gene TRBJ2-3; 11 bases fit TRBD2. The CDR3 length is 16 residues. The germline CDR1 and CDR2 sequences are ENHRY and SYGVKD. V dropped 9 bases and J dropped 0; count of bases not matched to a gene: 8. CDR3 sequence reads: CAIKPGLAASTDTQYF. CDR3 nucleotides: TGTGCCATAAAGCCGGGACTAGCGGCTAGCACAGATACGCAGTATTTT.

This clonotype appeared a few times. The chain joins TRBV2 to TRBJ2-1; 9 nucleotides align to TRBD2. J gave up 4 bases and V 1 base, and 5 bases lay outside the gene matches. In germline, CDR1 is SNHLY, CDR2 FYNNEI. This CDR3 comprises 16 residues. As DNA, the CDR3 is TGTGCCAGCAGTGAAGAACTAGCGGGCGAATACAATGAGCAGTTCTTC. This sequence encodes CASSEELAGEYNEQFF.

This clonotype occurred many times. CDR3 in DNA: TGTGCCAGCAGCTTAGGGGTACTGCCTTATAGCAATCAGCCCCAGCATTTT. It encodes CASSLGVLPYSNQPQHF. This chain joins TRBV11-2 and TRBJ1-5; D is unclear. There are 17 residues in the CDR3. Per germline, CDR1 SGHAT and CDR2 FQNNGV. The V and J ends lost 1 base and 0 bases respectively, with 13 bases between them.

CDR3 protein: CAISETSGGASRGTDTQYF. The CDR3 DNA reads TGTGCCATCAGTGAGACTAGCGGGGGGGCCAGTCGAGGCACAGATACGCAGTATTTT. This chain links TRBV10-3 with TRBJ2-3; TRBD2 matches 13 bases. The CDR3 is made up of 19 amino acids. V lost 2 bases, J lost 1 base, and 9 bases stayed unmatched. Per germline, CDR1 ENHRY and CDR2 SYGVKD.

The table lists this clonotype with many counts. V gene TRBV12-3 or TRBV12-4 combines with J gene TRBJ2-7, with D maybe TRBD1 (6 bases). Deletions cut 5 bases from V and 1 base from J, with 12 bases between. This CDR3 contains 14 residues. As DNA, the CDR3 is TGTGCCAGCAGTAAGGACAGCCTGTCCTACGAGCAGTACTTC. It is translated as CASSKDSLSYEQYF.

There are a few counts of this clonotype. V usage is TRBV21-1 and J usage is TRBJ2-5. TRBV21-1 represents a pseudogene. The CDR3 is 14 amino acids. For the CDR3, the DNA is TGTGCCAGCAGCAAAAGATTGGTCCAAGAGACCCAGTACTTC. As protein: CASSKRLVQETQYF.

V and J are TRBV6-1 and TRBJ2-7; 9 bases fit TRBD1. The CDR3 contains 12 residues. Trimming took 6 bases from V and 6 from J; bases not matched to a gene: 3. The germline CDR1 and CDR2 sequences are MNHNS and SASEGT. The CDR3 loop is CASRWDRVEQYF. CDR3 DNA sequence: TGTGCCAGCAGATGGGACAGGGTCGAGCAGTACTTC.

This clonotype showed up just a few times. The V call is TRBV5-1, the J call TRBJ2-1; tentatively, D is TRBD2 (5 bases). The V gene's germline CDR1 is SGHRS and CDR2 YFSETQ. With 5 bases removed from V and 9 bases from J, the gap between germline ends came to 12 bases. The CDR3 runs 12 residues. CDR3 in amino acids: CASSAEGAEQFF. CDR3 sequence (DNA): TGCGCCAGCAGTGCCGAGGGTGCTGAGCAGTTCTTC.

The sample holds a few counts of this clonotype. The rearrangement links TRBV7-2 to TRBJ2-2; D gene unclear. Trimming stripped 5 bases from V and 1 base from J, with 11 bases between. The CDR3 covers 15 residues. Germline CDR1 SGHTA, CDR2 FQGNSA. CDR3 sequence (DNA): TGTGCCAGCAGCCCAGACTGGGGGAACACCGGGGAGCTGTTTTTT. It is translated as CASSPDWGNTGELFF.

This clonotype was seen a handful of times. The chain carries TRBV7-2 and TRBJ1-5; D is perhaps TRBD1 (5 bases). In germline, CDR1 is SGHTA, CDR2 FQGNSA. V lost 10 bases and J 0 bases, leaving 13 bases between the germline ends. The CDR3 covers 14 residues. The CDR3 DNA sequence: TGTGCCACAAGCAGGGTTAATAGCAATCAGCCCCAGCATTTT. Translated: CATSRVNSNQPQHF. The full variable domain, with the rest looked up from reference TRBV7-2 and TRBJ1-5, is GAGVSQSPSNKVTEKGKDVELRCDPISGHTALYWYRQSLGQGLEFLIYFQGNSAPDKSGLPSDRFSAERTGGSVSTLTIQRTQQEDSAVYLCATSRVNSNQPQHFGDGTRLSIL.

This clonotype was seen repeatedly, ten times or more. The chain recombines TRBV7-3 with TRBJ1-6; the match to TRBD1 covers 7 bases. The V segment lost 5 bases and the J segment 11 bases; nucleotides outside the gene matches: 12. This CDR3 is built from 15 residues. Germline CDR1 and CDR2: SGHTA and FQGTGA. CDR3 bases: TGTGCCAGCAGCCTAGATCCCAACAGGGGCACACCCCTCCACTTT. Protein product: CASSLDPNRGTPLHF.

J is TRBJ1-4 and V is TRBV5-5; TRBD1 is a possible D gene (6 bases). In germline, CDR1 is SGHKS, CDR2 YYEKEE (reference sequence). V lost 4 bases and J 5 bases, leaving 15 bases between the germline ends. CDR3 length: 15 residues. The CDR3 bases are TGTGCCAGCAGCCTCCTGACAGGAGAGAATGAAAAACTGTTTTTT. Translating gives CASSLLTGENEKLFF.

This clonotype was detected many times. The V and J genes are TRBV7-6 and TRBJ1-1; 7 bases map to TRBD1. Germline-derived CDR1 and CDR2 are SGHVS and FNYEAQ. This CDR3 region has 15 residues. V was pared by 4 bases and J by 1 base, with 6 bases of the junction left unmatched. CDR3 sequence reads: CASSSRQGENTEAFF. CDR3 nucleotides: TGTGCCAGCAGCTCGAGACAGGGAGAGAACACTGAAGCTTTCTTT.

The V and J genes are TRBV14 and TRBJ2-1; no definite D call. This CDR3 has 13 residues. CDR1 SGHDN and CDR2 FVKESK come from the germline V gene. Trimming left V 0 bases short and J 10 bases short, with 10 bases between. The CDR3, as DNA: TGTGCCAGCAGCCAAGACCCGCGTTGGGAGCAGTTCTTC. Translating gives CASSQDPRWEQFF. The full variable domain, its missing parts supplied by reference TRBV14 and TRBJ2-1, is EAGVTQFPSHSVIEKGQTVTLRCDPISGHDNLYWYRRVMGKEIKFLLHFVKESKQDESGMPNNRFLAERTGGTYSTLKVQPAELEDSGVYFCASSQDPRWEQFFGPGTRLTVL.

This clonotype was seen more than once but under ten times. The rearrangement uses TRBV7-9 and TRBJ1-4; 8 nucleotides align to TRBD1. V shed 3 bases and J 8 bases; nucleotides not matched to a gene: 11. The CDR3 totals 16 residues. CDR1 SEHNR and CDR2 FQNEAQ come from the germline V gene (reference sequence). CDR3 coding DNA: TGTGCCAGCAGCTTGGGTCGGACAGGGCGAGGAGAAAAACTGTTTTTT. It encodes CASSLGRTGRGEKLFF.

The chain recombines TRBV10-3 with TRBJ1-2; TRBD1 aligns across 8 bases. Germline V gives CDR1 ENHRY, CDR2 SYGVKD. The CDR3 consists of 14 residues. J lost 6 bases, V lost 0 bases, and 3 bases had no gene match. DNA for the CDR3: TGTGCCATCAGTGAGTCGGCAGGGGGCCATGGCTACACCTTC. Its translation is CAISESAGGHGYTF.

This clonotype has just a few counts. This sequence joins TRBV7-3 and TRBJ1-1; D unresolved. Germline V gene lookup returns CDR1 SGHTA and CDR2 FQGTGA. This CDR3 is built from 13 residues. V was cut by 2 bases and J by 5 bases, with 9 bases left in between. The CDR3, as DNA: TGTGCCAGCAGCTTATGGAAAGGGACTGAAGCTTTCTTT. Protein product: CASSLWKGTEAFF.

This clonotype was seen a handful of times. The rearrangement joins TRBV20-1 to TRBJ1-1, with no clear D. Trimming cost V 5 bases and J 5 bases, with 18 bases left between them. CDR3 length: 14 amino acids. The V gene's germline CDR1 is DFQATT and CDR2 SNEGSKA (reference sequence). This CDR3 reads CSAPFRGSLTEAFF. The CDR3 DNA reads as TGCAGTGCTCCCTTCCGCGGCAGCTTGACTGAAGCTTTCTTT.

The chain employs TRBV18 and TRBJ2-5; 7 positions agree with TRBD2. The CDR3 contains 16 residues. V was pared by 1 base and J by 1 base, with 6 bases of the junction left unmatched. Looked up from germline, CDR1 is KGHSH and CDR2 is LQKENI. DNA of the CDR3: TGTGCCAGCTCACCACGAAGAACGGGGGGCCAAGAGACCCAGTACTTC. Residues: CASSPRRTGGQETQYF. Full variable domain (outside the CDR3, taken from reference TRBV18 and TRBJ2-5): NAGVMQNPRHLVRRRGQEARLRCSPMKGHSHVYWYRQLPEEGLKFMVYLQKENIIDESGMPKERFSAEFPKEGPSILRIQQVVRGDSAAYFCASSPRRTGGQETQYFGPGTRLLVL.

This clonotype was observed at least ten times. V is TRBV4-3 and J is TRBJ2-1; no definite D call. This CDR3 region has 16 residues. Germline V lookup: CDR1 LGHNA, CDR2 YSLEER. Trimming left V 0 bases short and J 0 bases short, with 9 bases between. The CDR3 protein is CASSQDIGSSYNEQFF. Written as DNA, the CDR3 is TGCGCCAGCAGCCAAGACATCGGGTCCTCCTACAATGAGCAGTTCTTC.

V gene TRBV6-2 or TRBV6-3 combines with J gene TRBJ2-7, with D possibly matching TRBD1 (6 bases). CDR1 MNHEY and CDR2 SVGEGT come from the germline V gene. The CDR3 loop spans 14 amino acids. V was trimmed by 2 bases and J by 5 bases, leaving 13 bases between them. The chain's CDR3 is CASSYGQPAHEQYF. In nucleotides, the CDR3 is TGTGCCAGCAGTTACGGACAGCCAGCCCACGAGCAGTACTTC.

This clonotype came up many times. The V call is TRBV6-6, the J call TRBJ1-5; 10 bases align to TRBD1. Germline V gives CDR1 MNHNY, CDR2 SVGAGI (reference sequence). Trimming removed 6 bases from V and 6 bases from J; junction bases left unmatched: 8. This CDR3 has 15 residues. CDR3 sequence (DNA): TGTGCCAGCAGCCCAACCGACAGGGGGCTTCAGCCCCAGCATTTT. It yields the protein CASSPTDRGLQPQHF.

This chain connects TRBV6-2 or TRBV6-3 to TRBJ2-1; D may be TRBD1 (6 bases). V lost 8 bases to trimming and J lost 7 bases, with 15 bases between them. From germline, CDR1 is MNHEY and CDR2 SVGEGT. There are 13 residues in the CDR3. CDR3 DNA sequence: TGTGCCAGCTACCGAACAGGGAAGAATGAGCAGTTCTTC. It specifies CASYRTGKNEQFF.

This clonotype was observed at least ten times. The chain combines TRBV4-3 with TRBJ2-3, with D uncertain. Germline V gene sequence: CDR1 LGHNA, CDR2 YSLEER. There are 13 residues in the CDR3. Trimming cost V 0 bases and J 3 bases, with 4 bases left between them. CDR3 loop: CASSQEPTDTQYF. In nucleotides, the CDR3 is TGCGCCAGCAGCCAAGAACCGACAGATACGCAGTATTTT.

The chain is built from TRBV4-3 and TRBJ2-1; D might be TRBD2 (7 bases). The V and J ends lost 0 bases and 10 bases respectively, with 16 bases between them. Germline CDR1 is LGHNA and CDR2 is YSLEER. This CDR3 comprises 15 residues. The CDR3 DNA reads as TGCGCCAGCAGCCAAGATACCGGGCGCGGGGGCGAGCAGTTCTTC. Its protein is CASSQDTGRGGEQFF.

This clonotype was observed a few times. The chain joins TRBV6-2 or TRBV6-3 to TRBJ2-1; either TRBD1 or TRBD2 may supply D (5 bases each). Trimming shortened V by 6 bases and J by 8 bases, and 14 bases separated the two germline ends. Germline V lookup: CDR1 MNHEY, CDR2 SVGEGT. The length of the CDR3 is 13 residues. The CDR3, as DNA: TGTGCCAGCAGCCCGACTGGGGGTGATGAGCAGTTCTTC. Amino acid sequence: CASSPTGGDEQFF.